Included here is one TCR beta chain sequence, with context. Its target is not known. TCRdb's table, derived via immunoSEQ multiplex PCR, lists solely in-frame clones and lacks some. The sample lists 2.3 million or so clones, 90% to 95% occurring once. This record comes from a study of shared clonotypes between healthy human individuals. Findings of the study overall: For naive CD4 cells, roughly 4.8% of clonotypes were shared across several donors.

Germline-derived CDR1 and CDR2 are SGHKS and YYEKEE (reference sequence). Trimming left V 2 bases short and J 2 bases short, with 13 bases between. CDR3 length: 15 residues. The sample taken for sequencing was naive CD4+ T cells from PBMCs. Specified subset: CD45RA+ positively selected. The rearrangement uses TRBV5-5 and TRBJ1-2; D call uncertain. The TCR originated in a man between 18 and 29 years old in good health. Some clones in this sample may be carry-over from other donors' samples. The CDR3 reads CASSFTQTENYGYTF. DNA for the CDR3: TGTGCCAGCAGCTTCACTCAGACGGAGAACTATGGCTACACCTTC.